This T cell receptor beta chain was recorded in a study of T cell repertoires in cytomegalovirus infection. Overall study: Alongside well-studied HLA-B-restricted CMV epitopes, recently identified HLA-C-restricted CMV epitopes were also used.

On this clonotype itself: What it binds is unknown.

The V and J ends lost 2 bases and 8 bases, in that order; junction bases with no gene match: 9. The germline gives CDR1 MGHRA, CDR2 YSYEKL. The CDR3 runs 15 residues. Each CDR3 protein is one row after TCRdb ran MiXCR on the reads. The repertoire includes 100,000 to 150,000 distinct CDR3 sequences, more than 30% of them detected once, and 45% to 65% sits in the top ten. The chain combines TRBV4-1 with TRBJ1-3, with TRBD1 matching over 7 bases. The specimen comprised CD8+ T cells from cultured PBMCs, sampled from culture after CMV antigen stimulation. The receptor comes from a human donor in good health (CMV status not recorded). Some clones in this sample may be carry-over from other donors' samples. The DNA of the CDR3 is TGCGCCAGCAGCCAAAGACAGGGTGTTGAGGACACCATATATTTT. Residues: CASSQRQGVEDTIYF.